Shown below are 27 T cell receptor beta chains from a single sample sequenced in a study of OX40 agonist ivuxolimab in advanced cancers. This table comes from immunoSEQ multiplex PCR, and its TCRdb copy is limited to in-frame clones, with some not included. The sample contains 90,000 or so clones, around nine tenths of which appear only once. Specimen: CD4+ or CD8+ T cells sorted from blood, collected in a trial of the OX40 agonist ivuxolimab. The receptors were gathered from an adult with an advanced solid tumor such as melanoma, head and neck, liver or kidney cancer.

This chain uses TRBV7-6 with TRBJ2-7, with 8 bases fitting TRBD1. V dropped 4 bases and J dropped 3; count of bases not matched to a gene: 8. The CDR3 runs 15 residues. CDR1 is SGHVS and CDR2 is FNYEAQ in the germline V gene. The CDR3 DNA is TGTGCCAGCAGCTCGACCGACAGGGGATACTACGAGCAGTACTTC. This codes for CASSSTDRGYYEQYF.

This sequence joins TRBV5-6 and TRBJ2-7, with D uncertain. This CDR3 spans 13 amino acids. The V gene lost 1 base and the J gene lost 0 bases, with 5 bases spanning the gap. Germline CDR1 reads SGHDT; CDR2 reads YYEEEE. The CDR3 here is CASSLPVSYEQYF. The CDR3 nucleotides are TGTGCCAGCAGCTTGCCAGTCTCCTACGAGCAGTACTTC. The whole variable domain, remainder taken from reference TRBV5-6 and TRBJ2-7, is DAGVTQSPTHLIKTRGQQVTLRCSPKSGHDTVSWYQQALGQGPQFIFQYYEEEERQRGNFPDRFSGHQFPNYSSELNVNALLLGDSALYLCASSLPVSYEQYFGPGTRLTVT.

This chain joins TRBV7-2 and TRBJ2-7; 9 bases match TRBD2. Trimming took 6 bases from V and 2 from J; bases not matched to a gene: 5. CDR1 SGHTA and CDR2 FQGNSA come from the germline V gene. This CDR3 has 14 amino acids. The CDR3 protein is CASRLLAGPYEQYF. The CDR3 DNA sequence: TGTGCCAGCAGACTCCTAGCGGGACCCTACGAGCAGTACTTC.

The genes are TRBV10-3 and TRBJ1-1; TRBD1 matches 7 bases. Per germline, CDR1 ENHRY and CDR2 SYGVKD. V lost 9 bases to trimming and J lost 5 bases; unmatched junction nucleotides: 9. The CDR3 consists of 13 residues. DNA of the CDR3: TGTGCCATACGGGGGACAGAAGGAACTGAAGCTTTCTTT. Its protein is CAIRGTEGTEAFF.

This chain connects TRBV5-5 to TRBJ1-1, with D unresolved. The V and J ends lost 4 bases and 10 bases respectively, with 14 bases between them. The CDR3 runs 12 residues. Germline CDR1 SGHKS, CDR2 YYEKEE (reference sequence). DNA of the CDR3: TGTGCCAGCAGCCAGACGTGGGAGGGAGCTTTCTTT. Translating gives CASSQTWEGAFF.

The rearrangement uses TRBV7-2 and TRBJ2-1; 16 nucleotides align to TRBD2. Germline assignment: CDR1 SGHTA and CDR2 FQGNSA. The V segment lost 5 bases and the J segment 4 bases; nucleotides outside the gene matches: 11. This CDR3 spans 19 amino acids. CDR3 nucleotide sequence: TGTGCCAGCAGCCCACCCGGGACTAGCGGGAGGGCCGTATACAATGAGCAGTTCTTC. Translation: CASSPPGTSGRAVYNEQFF.

The rearrangement uses TRBV5-6 and TRBJ2-5; 10 nucleotides align to TRBD2. The length of the CDR3 is 15 residues. Trimming cost V 2 bases and J 1 base; bases outside gene matches: 2. Germline V CDR1 and CDR2: SGHDT, YYEEEE. The CDR3 DNA follows: TGTGCCAGCAGCTTTGGACTAGCGGTCCAAGAGACCCAGTACTTC. The encoded protein is CASSFGLAVQETQYF.

The J gene is TRBJ1-1, the V gene TRBV5-1; D perhaps matches TRBD1 (5 bases). The CDR3 runs to 14 residues. The germline gives CDR1 SGHRS, CDR2 YFSETQ. V lost 4 bases, J lost 4 bases, and 14 bases lay in between. The CDR3 region is CASSPIRGRTEAFF. The CDR3 nucleotides read TGCGCCAGCAGCCCCATAAGGGGACGCACTGAAGCTTTCTTT.

The chain couples TRBV7-3 to TRBJ2-7, with TRBD2 matching over 8 bases. V trimming: 2 bases; J trimming: 1 base; junction bases outside the gene matches: 1. Germline-derived CDR1 and CDR2 are SGHTA and FQGTGA. The CDR3 is 14 residues long. The CDR3 sequence: CASSLVAGSYEQYF. The CDR3 nucleotides read TGTGCCAGCAGCTTAGTAGCGGGGTCCTACGAGCAGTACTTC.

The chain employs TRBV11-1 and TRBJ2-1; 12 bases are a match to TRBD2. This CDR3 has 17 amino acids. The trim removed 5 bases at V and 5 bases at J, leaving 10 bases unmatched. Germline V gene sequence: CDR1 SGHAT, CDR2 FQDESV (reference sequence). CDR3 sequence reads: CASSTLAGGPRDNEQFF. The CDR3 DNA follows: TGTGCCAGCAGCACTCTAGCGGGAGGGCCGAGGGACAATGAGCAGTTCTTC. The whole variable domain, filled in from reference TRBV11-1 and TRBJ2-1, reads EAEVAQSPRYKITEKSQAVAFWCDPISGHATLYWYRQILGQGPELLVQFQDESVVDDSQLPKDRFSAERLKGVDSTLKIQPAELGDSAMYLCASSTLAGGPRDNEQFFGPGTRLTVL.

A single count supports this clone. The CDR3 region has the DNA TGCAGCGTTAAGAAGGGCCTGAACACTGAAGCTTTCTTT. Amino acids: CSVKKGLNTEAFF. The genes are TRBV29-1 and TRBJ1-1, with D unclear. Germline V gives CDR1 SQVTM, CDR2 ANQGSEA. The CDR3 is 13 residues long. Trimming took off 5 bases at V and 0 bases at J, with 10 bases between the two ends.

This rearrangement joins TRBV2 to TRBJ2-7; D possibly corresponds to TRBD1 (6 bases). Per the germline V gene, CDR1 is SNHLY and CDR2 is FYNNEI. V gave up 6 bases and J gave up 2 bases, with 17 bases separating them. This CDR3 comprises 15 residues. CDR3 sequence reads: CASRVTGSGAYEQYF. In DNA, the CDR3 is TGTGCCAGCAGAGTTACAGGGTCCGGGGCCTACGAGCAGTACTTC.

The rearrangement joins TRBV18 to TRBJ2-2, with D perhaps TRBD1 (6 bases). V was pared by 6 bases and J by 2 bases, with 13 bases between. Germline-derived CDR1 and CDR2 are KGHSH and LQKENI. The CDR3 runs 15 residues. CDR3 nucleotide sequence: TGTGCCAGCTCCGCAACAGGGACAAACACCGGGGAGCTGTTTTTT. It encodes CASSATGTNTGELFF.

This chain links TRBV30 with TRBJ2-7, with TRBD1 matching 9 bases. This CDR3 is 12 amino acids long. Germline trimming cut 8 bases from V and 2 bases from J; bases unmatched to any gene: 4. Germline V gene sequence: CDR1 GTSNPN, CDR2 SVGIG (reference sequence). The CDR3 loop reads CARGQGTYEQYF. DNA of the CDR3: TGTGCCCGTGGACAGGGGACCTACGAGCAGTACTTC.

V is TRBV7-9 and J is TRBJ2-3; D is perhaps TRBD1 or TRBD2 (5 bases each). The CDR3 consists of 16 residues. Germline lookup yields CDR1 SEHNR and CDR2 FQNEAQ (reference sequence). V gave up 1 base and J gave up 2 bases, with 13 bases separating them. CDR3 bases: TGTGCCAGCAGCTTAGATCGGGTGGGGGTCACAGATACGCAGTATTTT. It encodes CASSLDRVGVTDTQYF.

V usage is TRBV30 and J usage is TRBJ2-7; 7 nucleotides line up with TRBD1. The CDR3 is 12 amino acids. J gave up 5 bases and V 4 bases, and 5 bases lay outside the gene matches. The germline V gene encodes CDR1 GTSNPN and CDR2 SVGIG (reference sequence). The CDR3, as DNA: TGTGCCTGGAACGACAGGGCCCACGAGCAGTACTTC. Its protein is CAWNDRAHEQYF.

As to this clone: The germline gene is not matched at one end of the junction; a read error may be the cause. The CDR3 nucleotides read TGTACCAGCAGCATAATAGCCAAAAACATTCAGTACTTC. Translated: CTSSIIAKNIQYF. The chain recombines TRBV2 with TRBJ2-4, with unresolved D. The germline V gene has CDR1 SNHLY and CDR2 FYNNEI. The CDR3 extends over 13 amino acids.

The gene calls are TRBV11-3 and TRBJ2-1; TRBD2 matches at 14 bases. V was pared by 0 bases and J by 7 bases, with 11 bases of the junction left unmatched. CDR1 is SGHNT and CDR2 is YENEEA in the germline V gene. The CDR3 consists of 19 residues. The CDR3 region is CASSLDGLAGGLFGNEQFF. CDR3 coding DNA: TGTGCCAGCAGCTTAGATGGACTAGCGGGAGGATTGTTCGGGAATGAGCAGTTCTTC. The whole variable domain, remainder taken from reference TRBV11-3 and TRBJ2-1, is EAGVVQSPRYKIIEKKQPVAFWCNPISGHNTLYWYLQNLGQGPELLIRYENEEAVDDSQLPKDRFSAERLKGVDSTLKIQPAELGDSAVYLCASSLDGLAGGLFGNEQFFGPGTRLTVL.

The sample holds one count of this clone. The chain is built from TRBV28 and TRBJ1-2; TRBD1 matches at 7 bases. CDR3 length: 13 amino acids. The J segment lost 5 bases and the V segment lost 10 bases, leaving 10 bases of the junction unmatched. Germline V gives CDR1 MDHEN, CDR2 SYDVKM. The CDR3 region is CAILLRGSYGYTF. CDR3 sequence (DNA): TGTGCCATCCTTCTCAGGGGGTCGTATGGCTACACCTTC.

The V call is TRBV19, the J call TRBJ1-2; weak D call: TRBD1 (5 bases). The ends were cut back, 3 bases at V and 3 bases at J, with 8 bases in the middle. CDR3 size: 13 residues. Germline loops: CDR1 LNHDA, CDR2 SQIVND (reference sequence). CDR3 amino acids: CASSIDSYYGYTF. DNA of the CDR3: TGTGCCAGTAGTATCGACAGTTACTATGGCTACACCTTC.

The gene calls are TRBV5-1 and TRBJ2-2; possibly TRBD1 or TRBD2 for D (5 bases each). V was trimmed by 3 bases and J by 2 bases, leaving 11 bases between them. This CDR3 has 15 residues. The germline CDR1 and CDR2 sequences are SGHRS and YFSETQ. CDR3 coding DNA: TGCGCCAGCAGCTCGTTGGGACCTAACACCGGGGAGCTGTTTTTT. Translating it yields CASSSLGPNTGELFF.

The rearrangement joins TRBV9 to TRBJ1-2; tentative D call: TRBD1 (5 bases). This CDR3 region has 15 residues. CDR1 and CDR2 (germline): SGDLS, YYNGEE. With 0 bases removed from V and 4 bases from J, the gap between germline ends came to 13 bases. The CDR3 sequence is CASSVDLGRGYGYTF. CDR3 sequence (DNA): TGTGCCAGCAGCGTAGATTTGGGGCGCGGCTATGGCTACACCTTC.

The CDR3 bases are TGTGCCAGCTCGGAGAGCAATCAGCCCCAGCATTTT. Protein product: CASSESNQPQHF. The V call is TRBV18, the J call TRBJ1-5; unclear D gene. The germline gives CDR1 KGHSH, CDR2 LQKENI. The CDR3 is 12 residues long. Deletions cut 6 bases from V and 1 base from J, with 4 bases between.

The chain couples TRBV29-1 to TRBJ2-1, with 9 bases identical to TRBD1. Losses at the gene ends were 8 bases for V and 7 bases for J; bases not matched to a gene: 12. Germline CDR1 is SQVTM and CDR2 is ANQGSEA. This CDR3 comprises 14 residues. CDR3 residues: CSTPGTGLKNEQFF. The CDR3 bases are TGCAGCACCCCCGGGACAGGGTTAAAAAATGAGCAGTTCTTC.

The chain has TRBV29-1 and TRBJ1-2; no reliable D call. The CDR3 is made up of 13 amino acids. Germline V gene lookup returns CDR1 SQVTM and CDR2 ANQGSEA. V was pared by 5 bases and J by 4 bases, with 14 bases between. As DNA, the CDR3 is TGCAGCGTTCGTCGGACGGGAGCCTATGGCTACACCTTC. Translation gives CSVRRTGAYGYTF.

This chain uses TRBV7-9 with TRBJ1-2; a possible D gene is TRBD1 (5 bases). The V end lost 0 bases, the J end lost 4 bases, and 9 bases lay between the germline ends. Germline loops: CDR1 SEHNR, CDR2 FQNEAQ (reference sequence). The CDR3 contains 14 residues. CDR3 in DNA: TGTGCCAGCAGCTTAGCAGGGACGTTCTATGGCTACACCTTC. Translation gives CASSLAGTFYGYTF.

The rearrangement uses TRBV19 and TRBJ1-5, with TRBD1 as a possible D gene (6 bases). CDR3 length equals 16 residues. Per germline, CDR1 LNHDA and CDR2 SQIVND (reference sequence). V lost 1 base and J lost 6, with 16 bases in between. The CDR3 loop reads CASSIVGGAIGQPQHF. As DNA, the CDR3 is TGTGCCAGTAGTATAGTAGGGGGGGCGATCGGTCAGCCCCAGCATTTT.